The present entry profiles one T cell receptor (beta chain) with its context. These data come from a study of blood T cell repertoires in COVID-19. The assay was immunoSEQ multiplex PCR, and TCRdb's table has in-frame clones only and misses some. The sample contains fewer than 200,000 clones, approximately 90% of which appear only once. V lost 2 bases to trimming and J lost 11 bases; unmatched junction nucleotides: 5. CDR3 length: 11 amino acids. Germline V gene lookup returns CDR1 GTSNPN and CDR2 SVGIG (reference sequence). Sample: peripheral blood. The source of this sequence is a man aged 18 to 30 with COVID-19, enrolled during active disease. The chain combines TRBV30 with TRBJ1-1; 7 nucleotides align to TRBD1. The CDR3 DNA reads TGTGCCTGGAGTAGGGGACAGCGGGCTTTCTTT. This gives the protein CAWSRGQRAFF. The full variable domain, with the rest looked up from reference TRBV30 and TRBJ1-1, is SQTIHQWPATLVQPVGSPLSLECTVEGTSNPNLYWYRQAAGRGLQLLFYSVGIGQISSEVPQNLSASRPQDRQFILSSKKLLLSDSGFYLCAWSRGQRAFFGQGTRLTVV.